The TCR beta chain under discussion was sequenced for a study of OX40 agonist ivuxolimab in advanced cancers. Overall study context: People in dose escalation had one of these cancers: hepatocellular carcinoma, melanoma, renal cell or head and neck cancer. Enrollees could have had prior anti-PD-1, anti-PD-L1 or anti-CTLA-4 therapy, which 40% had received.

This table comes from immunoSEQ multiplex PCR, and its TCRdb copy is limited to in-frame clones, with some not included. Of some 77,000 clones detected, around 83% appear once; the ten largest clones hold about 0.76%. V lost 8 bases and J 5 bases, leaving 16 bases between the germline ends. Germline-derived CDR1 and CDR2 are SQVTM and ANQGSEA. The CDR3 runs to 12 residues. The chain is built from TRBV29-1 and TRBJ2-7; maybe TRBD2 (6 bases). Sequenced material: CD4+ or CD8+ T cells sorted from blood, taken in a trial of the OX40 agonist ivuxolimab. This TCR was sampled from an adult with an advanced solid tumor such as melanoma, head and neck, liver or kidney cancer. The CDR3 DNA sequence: TGCAGCACCGTCGACGGGACTCACGAGCAGTACTTC. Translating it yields CSTVDGTHEQYF.